This TCR beta chain came from a study of T cells after yellow fever vaccination. Study information: Preparation of the low-cell-number fractions used SMART-Seq v4 Ultra Low Input. Study results and limitations: Few clonotypes appeared in both CD4 and CD8 compartments. In post-booster samples, most primary-vaccination clones reappeared (just under 97% CD4, approximately 91% CD8).

The CDR3 runs 14 residues. Germline V CDR1 and CDR2: SQVTM, ANQGSEA. V dropped 6 bases and J dropped 0; count of bases not matched to a gene: 3. One entry per CDR3 protein, called by TCRdb with MiXCR from the 5' RACE reads. The data hold 200,000 to 300,000 distinct CDR3 sequences, with under 15% observed a single time. To note about this clonotype: Its antigen remains unidentified.

The V call is TRBV29-1, the J call TRBJ2-1, with TRBD1 identical over 9 bases. The source material was CD4+ T cells sorted from PBMCs, sampled 45 days after the yellow fever booster vaccination. The sequence came from a man aged 30-40 years who received the YFV17D yellow fever vaccine. CDR3 amino acids: CSVRDRASYNEQFF. The CDR3 coding sequence is TGCAGCGTCCGGGACAGGGCCTCCTACAATGAGCAGTTCTTC.